This T cell receptor (beta chain) was sequenced in a study of blood T cell repertoires in COVID-19. The wider study: Italy, Spain and the United States were the sources of the convalescent and acute COVID-19 samples. T cells, B-cell-depleted T cells, or PBMCs supplied cDNA or gDNA.

The recovered donors of Cohort 3 showed two negative PCRs, clearance, or symptom resolution. Method: immunoSEQ multiplex PCR; TCRdb's copy keeps in-frame clones and lacks some. The sample holds fewer than 200,000 clones, 80% to 90% seen once. Sequencing was carried out using PBMCs or T cells enriched from blood (not recorded which). This clonotype was obtained from a woman younger than 30 who had recovered from COVID-19.

CDR3 DNA: TGTGCCAGCAAGAGTTGGGCAGGAAGCTCCTACAATGAGCAGTTCTTC. As protein: CASKSWAGSSYNEQFF. The V and J genes are TRBV28 and TRBJ2-1; D not certain. V shed 7 bases and J shed 0 bases, with 16 bases lying between them. CDR1 MDHEN and CDR2 SYDVKM come from the germline V gene. The CDR3 sequence is 16 residues long.